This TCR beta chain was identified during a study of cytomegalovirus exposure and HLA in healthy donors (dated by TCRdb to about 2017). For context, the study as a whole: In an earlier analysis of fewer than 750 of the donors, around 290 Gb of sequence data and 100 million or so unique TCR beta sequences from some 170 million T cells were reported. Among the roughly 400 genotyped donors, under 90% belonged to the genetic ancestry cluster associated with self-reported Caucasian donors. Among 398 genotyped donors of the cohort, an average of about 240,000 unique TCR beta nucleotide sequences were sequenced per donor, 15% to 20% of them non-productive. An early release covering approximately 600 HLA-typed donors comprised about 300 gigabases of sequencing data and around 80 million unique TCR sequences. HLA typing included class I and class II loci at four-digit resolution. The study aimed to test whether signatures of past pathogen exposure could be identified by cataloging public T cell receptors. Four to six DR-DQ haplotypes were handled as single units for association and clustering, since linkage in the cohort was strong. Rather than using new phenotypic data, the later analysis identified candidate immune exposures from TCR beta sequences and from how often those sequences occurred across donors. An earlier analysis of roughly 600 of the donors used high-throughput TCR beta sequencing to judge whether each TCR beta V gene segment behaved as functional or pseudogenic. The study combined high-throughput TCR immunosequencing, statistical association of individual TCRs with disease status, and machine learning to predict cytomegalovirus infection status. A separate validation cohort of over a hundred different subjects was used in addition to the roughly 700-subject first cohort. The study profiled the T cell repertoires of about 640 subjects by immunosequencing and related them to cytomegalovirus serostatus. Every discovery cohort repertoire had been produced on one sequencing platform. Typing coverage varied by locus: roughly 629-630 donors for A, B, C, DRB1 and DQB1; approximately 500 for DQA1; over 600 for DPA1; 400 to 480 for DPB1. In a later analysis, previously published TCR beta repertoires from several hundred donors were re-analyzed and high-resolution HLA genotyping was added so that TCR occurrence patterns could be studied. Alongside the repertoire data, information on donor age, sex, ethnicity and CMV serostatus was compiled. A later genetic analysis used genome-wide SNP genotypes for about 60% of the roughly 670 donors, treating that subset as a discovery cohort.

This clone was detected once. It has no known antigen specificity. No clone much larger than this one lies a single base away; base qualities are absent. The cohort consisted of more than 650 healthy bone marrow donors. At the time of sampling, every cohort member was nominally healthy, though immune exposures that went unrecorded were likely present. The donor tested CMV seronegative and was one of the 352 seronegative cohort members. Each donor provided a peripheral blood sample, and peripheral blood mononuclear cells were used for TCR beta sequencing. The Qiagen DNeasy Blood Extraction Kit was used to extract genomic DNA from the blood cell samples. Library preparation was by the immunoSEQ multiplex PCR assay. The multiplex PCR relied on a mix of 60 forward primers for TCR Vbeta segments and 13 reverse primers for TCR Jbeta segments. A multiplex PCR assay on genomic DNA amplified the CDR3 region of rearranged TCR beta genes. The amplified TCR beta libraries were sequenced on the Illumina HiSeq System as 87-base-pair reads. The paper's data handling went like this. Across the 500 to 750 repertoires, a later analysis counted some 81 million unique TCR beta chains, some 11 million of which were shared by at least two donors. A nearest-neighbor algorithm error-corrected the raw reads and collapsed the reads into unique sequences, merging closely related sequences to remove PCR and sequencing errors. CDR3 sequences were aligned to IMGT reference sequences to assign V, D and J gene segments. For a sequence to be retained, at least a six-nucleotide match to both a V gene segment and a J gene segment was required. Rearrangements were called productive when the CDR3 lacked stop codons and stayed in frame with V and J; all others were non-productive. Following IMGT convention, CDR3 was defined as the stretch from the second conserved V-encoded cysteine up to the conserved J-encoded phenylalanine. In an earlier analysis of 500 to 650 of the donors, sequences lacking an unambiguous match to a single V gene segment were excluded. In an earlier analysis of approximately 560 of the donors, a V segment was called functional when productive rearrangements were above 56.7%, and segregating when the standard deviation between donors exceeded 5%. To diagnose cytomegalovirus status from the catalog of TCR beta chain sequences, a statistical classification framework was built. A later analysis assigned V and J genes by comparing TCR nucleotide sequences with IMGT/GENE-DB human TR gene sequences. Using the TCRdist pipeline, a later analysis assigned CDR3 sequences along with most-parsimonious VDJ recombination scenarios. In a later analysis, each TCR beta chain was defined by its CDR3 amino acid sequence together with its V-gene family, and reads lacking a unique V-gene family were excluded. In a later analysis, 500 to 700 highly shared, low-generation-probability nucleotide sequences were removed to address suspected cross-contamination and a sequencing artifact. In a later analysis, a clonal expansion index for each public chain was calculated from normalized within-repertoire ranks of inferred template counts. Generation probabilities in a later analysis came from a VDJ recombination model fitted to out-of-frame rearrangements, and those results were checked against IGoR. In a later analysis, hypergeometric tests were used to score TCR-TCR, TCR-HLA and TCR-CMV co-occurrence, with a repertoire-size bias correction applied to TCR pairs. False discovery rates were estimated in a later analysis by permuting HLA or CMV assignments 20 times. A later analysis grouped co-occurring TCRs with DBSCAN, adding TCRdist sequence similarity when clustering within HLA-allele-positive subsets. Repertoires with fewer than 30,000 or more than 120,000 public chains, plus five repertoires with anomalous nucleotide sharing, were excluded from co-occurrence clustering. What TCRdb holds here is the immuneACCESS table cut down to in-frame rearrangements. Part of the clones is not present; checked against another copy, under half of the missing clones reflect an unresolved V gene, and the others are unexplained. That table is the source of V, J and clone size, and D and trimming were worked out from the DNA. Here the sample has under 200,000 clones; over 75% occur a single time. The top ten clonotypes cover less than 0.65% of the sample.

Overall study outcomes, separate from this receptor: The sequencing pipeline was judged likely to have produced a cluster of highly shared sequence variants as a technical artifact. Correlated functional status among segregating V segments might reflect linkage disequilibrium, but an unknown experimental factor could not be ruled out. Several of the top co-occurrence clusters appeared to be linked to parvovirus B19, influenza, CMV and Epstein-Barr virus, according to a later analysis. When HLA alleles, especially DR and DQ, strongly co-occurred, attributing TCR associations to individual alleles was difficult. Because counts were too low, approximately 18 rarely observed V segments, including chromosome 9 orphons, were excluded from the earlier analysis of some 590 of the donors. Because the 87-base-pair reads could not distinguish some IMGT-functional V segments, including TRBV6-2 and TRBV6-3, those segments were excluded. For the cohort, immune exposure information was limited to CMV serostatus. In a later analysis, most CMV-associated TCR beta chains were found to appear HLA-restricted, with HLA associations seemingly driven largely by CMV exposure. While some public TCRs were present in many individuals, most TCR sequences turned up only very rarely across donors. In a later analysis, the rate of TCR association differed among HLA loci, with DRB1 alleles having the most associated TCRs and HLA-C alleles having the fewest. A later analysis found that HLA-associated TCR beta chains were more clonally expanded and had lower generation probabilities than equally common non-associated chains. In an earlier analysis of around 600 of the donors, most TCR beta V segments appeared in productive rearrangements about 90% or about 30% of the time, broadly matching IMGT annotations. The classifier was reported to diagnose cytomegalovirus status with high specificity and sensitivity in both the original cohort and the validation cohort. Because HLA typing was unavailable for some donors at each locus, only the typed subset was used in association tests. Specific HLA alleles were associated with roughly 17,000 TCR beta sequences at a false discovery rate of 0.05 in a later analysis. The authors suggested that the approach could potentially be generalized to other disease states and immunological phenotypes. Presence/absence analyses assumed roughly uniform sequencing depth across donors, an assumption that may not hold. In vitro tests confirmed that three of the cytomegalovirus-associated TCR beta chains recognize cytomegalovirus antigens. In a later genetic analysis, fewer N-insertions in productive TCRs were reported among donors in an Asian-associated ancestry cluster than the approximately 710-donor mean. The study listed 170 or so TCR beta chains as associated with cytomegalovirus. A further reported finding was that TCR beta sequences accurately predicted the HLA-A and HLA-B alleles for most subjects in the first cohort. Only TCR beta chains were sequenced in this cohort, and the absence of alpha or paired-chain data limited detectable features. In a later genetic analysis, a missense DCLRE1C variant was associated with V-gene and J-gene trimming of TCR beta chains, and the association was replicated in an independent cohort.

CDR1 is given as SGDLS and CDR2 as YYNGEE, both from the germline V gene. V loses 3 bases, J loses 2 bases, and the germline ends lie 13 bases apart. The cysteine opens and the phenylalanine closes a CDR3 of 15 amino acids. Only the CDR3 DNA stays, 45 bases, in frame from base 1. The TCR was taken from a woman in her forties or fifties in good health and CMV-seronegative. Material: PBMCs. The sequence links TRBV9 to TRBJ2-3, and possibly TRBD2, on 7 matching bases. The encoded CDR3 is CASSEGGVLTDTQYF. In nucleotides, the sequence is TGTGCCAGCAGCGAGGGGGGGGTCCTCACAGATACGCAGTATTTT.